These 27 T cell receptor beta chains came from one sample sequenced in a study of tumor-infiltrating lymphocytes in primary liver carcinoma. cDNA specific to TCR beta was made from 500 ng of total RNA, with a constant-region primer employed for priming. Library construction for TCR beta comprised three nested multiplex PCR rounds performed with slightly modified ARM-PCR. Use of TRBV1-TRBV30 forward primers with a C-beta reverse primer characterized the first two PCR rounds, which lasted about 10 cycles each. MiXCR, run by TCRdb on the multiplex PCR reads, gives a single entry per CDR3 protein. The sample includes about 180,000 distinct CDR3 sequences, 60% of them seen just once. Germline DNA was also extracted, and blood RNA was taken from unsorted whole blood. The sequenced sample consisted of peripheral blood. All receptors derive from a man aged 40-49 years with primary liver carcinoma and hepatitis B virus infection.

There are many counts of this clonotype. The chain carries TRBV11-2 and TRBJ2-1, with D maybe TRBD1 (5 bases). In germline, CDR1 is SGHAT, CDR2 FQNNGV. Trimming left V 6 bases short and J 8 bases short, with 32 bases between. The CDR3 contains 19 residues. The CDR3 loop is CASRRAIRIRTRVQDEQFF. DNA for the CDR3: TGTGCCAGCAGGCGCGCAATCCGGATCCGGACAAGAGTCCAGGATGAGCAGTTCTTC.

With respect to this clonotype: Given a much more abundant clone one base away, this may be a read error. This chain uses TRBV4-1 with TRBJ2-1; the D gene is possibly TRBD2 (5 bases). Germline V lookup: CDR1 MGHRA, CDR2 YSYEKL. CDR3 size: 12 residues. CDR3 bases: TGCGCCAACAGCCAAGGAGGAGTGTCTCCGTTCTTC. It encodes CANSQGGVSPFF.

This clonotype has only a few counts. This sequence joins TRBV29-1 and TRBJ2-7, with D possibly TRBD1 on 5 matching bases. This CDR3 spans 11 amino acids. Trimming took off 5 bases at V and 4 bases at J, with 9 bases between the two ends. Germline V lookup: CDR1 SQVTM, CDR2 ANQGSEA. This CDR3 reads CSVRKGYEQYF. For the CDR3, the DNA is TGCAGCGTTAGAAAGGGGTACGAGCAGTACTTC.

The sample holds one count of this clonotype. The chain uses TRBV6-1 and TRBJ2-6; D uncertain. The CDR3 loop spans 15 amino acids. The V gene lost 1 base and the J gene lost 2 bases, with 6 bases spanning the gap. Per germline, CDR1 MNHNS and CDR2 SASEGT. The CDR3 DNA reads TGTGCCAGCAGTGAAGACAGCCCTGGGGCCAACGTCCTGACTTTC. Its protein is CASSEDSPGANVLTF.

Note on this clonotype: Since the CDR3 does not end with the conserved phenylalanine or tryptophan, this likely comes from a read error. This chain connects TRBV12-3 or TRBV12-4 to TRBJ2-7; D is ambiguous. There are 12 residues in the CDR3. V lost 3 bases, J lost 7 bases, and 10 bases lay in between. The CDR3: CASSFPLGEQYI. The CDR3 nucleotides read TGTGCCAGCAGTTTCCCCTTGGGGGAGCAGTACATC.

The V call is TRBV10-3, the J call TRBJ2-3, with 7 nucleotides matching TRBD2. V was clipped by 6 bases and J by 1 base; unmatched bases: 13. Germline V lookup: CDR1 ENHRY, CDR2 SYGVKD. The CDR3 spans 17 residues. The CDR3 region has the DNA TGTGCCATCAGGGAGCGGGAAAACGGGTTGGGCACAGATACGCAGTATTTT. Protein: CAIRERENGLGTDTQYF.

This clonotype was found many times. The chain uses TRBV29-1 and TRBJ2-6, with D tentatively TRBD1 (6 bases). The germline V gene has CDR1 SQVTM and CDR2 ANQGSEA. V lost 6 bases to trimming and J lost 4 bases, with 13 bases between them. The CDR3 extends over 14 amino acids. In nucleotides, the CDR3 is TGCAGCGTGCACACCGGGACAGGGGCCAACGTCCTGACTTTC. Amino acids: CSVHTGTGANVLTF.

The chain combines TRBV12-3 or TRBV12-4 with TRBJ2-5; D remains ambiguous. This CDR3 comprises 12 residues. V lost 3 bases and J lost 5, with 7 bases in between. The CDR3 region has the DNA TGTGCCAGCAGTTTTGAGGAGGAGACCCAGTACTTC. The encoded protein is CASSFEEETQYF.

Regarding this clonotype: This CDR3 fails to terminate in the conserved phenylalanine or tryptophan, so it likely reflects a read error. V usage is TRBV6-5 and J usage is TRBJ1-1; TRBD1 is a possible D gene (5 bases). V was trimmed by 4 bases and J by 3 bases, leaving 9 bases between them. CDR3 length equals 13 residues. Germline V lookup: CDR1 MNHEY, CDR2 SVGAGI. The CDR3 bases are TGTGCCAGCAGTTTAACCAGGGACACTGAAGCTTTCTCT. Translation: CASSLTRDTEAFS.

This CDR3 reads CASSLGAGDPYEQYF. CDR3 coding DNA: TGTGCCAGCTCCCTCGGGGCAGGGGATCCCTACGAGCAGTACTTC. The chain employs TRBV12-3 or TRBV12-4 and TRBJ2-7; perhaps TRBD1 as D (6 bases). The CDR3 is made up of 15 amino acids. V was clipped by 8 bases and J by 2 bases, with 19 bases between them.

This chain connects TRBV7-9 to TRBJ1-2; D remains unclear. The germline gives CDR1 SEHNR, CDR2 FQNEAQ (reference sequence). Trimming took off 0 bases at V and 6 bases at J, with 11 bases between the two ends. CDR3 length: 14 residues. CDR3 coding DNA: TGTGCCAGCAGCTTAGCATCACCTAATCATGGCTACACCTTC. It translates to CASSLASPNHGYTF.

This clonotype has a count of ten or more. This chain uses TRBV11-2 with TRBJ2-7, with 8 bases aligning to TRBD2. V dropped 5 bases and J dropped 6; count of bases not matched to a gene: 6. Per germline, CDR1 SGHAT and CDR2 FQNNGV. CDR3 length equals 13 residues. The CDR3 DNA sequence: TGTGCCAGCAGCCCAGCGGGGGACGGCGAGCAGTACTTC. Its translation is CASSPAGDGEQYF. The complete variable domain, with remaining parts taken from reference TRBV11-2 and TRBJ2-7, reads EAGVAQSPRYKIIEKRQSVAFWCNPISGHATLYWYQQILGQGPKLLIQFQNNGVVDDSQLPKDRFSAERLKGVDSTLKIQPAKLEDSAVYLCASSPAGDGEQYFGPGTRLTVT.

To note about this clonotype: At one end, the junction sequence differs from germline, possibly due to a read error. V usage is TRBV20-1 and J usage is TRBJ2-4; a weak D match, TRBD1 (6 bases). The CDR3 is 11 amino acids. CDR1 is DFQATT, CDR2 SNEGSKA, per germline (reference sequence). CDR3 sequence (DNA): TGCAGTACTAGAGGGGGAGACATTCAGTACTTC. It codes for CSTRGGDIQYF.

This clonotype has only a few counts. V usage is TRBV5-1 and J usage is TRBJ1-2, with a tentative D call TRBD1 (6 bases). Germline loops: CDR1 SGHRS, CDR2 YFSETQ. This CDR3 is built from 13 residues. The ends were cut back, 5 bases at V and 4 bases at J, with 12 bases in the middle. The CDR3 reads CASSYDRPYGYTF. CDR3 in DNA: TGCGCCAGCAGTTACGACAGGCCCTATGGCTACACCTTC.

The V gene is TRBV13, the J gene TRBJ2-3; possibly TRBD1 or TRBD2 for D (5 bases each). There are 12 residues in the CDR3. Deletions cut 9 bases from V and 7 bases from J, with 14 bases between. CDR1 is PRHDT and CDR2 is FYEKMQ in the germline V gene (reference sequence). The DNA of the CDR3 is TGTGCCAGGAGCCGATGGGGGAATACGCAGTATTTT. It encodes CARSRWGNTQYF.

To note about this clonotype: One end of the junction fails to match germline, which may point to a read error. This rearrangement joins TRBV6-5 to TRBJ1-1, with 8 bases lining up with TRBD1. CDR1 is MNHEY, CDR2 SVGAGI, per germline. The CDR3 covers 16 residues. The CDR3 region is CASSCDPRGQGTEALF. In nucleotides, the CDR3 is TGTGCCAGCAGCTGCGACCCCAGGGGGCAGGGCACTGAAGCTTTGTTT.

This clonotype was seen ten or more times. The V and J genes are TRBV11-3 and TRBJ2-2; 8 nucleotides align to TRBD2. V dropped 2 bases and J dropped 1; count of bases not matched to a gene: 6. CDR3 length equals 17 residues. Germline loops: CDR1 SGHNT, CDR2 YENEEA. This CDR3 is CASSLRSGSLNTGELFF. The CDR3 DNA is TGTGCCAGCAGCTTAAGAAGCGGGAGTCTGAACACCGGGGAGCTGTTTTTT. Full variable domain (missing parts from reference TRBV11-3 and TRBJ2-2): EAGVVQSPRYKIIEKKQPVAFWCNPISGHNTLYWYLQNLGQGPELLIRYENEEAVDDSQLPKDRFSAERLKGVDSTLKIQPAELGDSAVYLCASSLRSGSLNTGELFFGEGSRLTVL.

In the case of this clonotype: It may be a read error: a sequence one base away is much more abundant. The chain combines TRBV11-3 with TRBJ1-5; D is unresolved. Germline-derived CDR1 and CDR2 are SGHNT and YENEEA. Trimming removed 0 bases at V and 4 bases at J, with 28 bases between. The CDR3 length is 21 residues. The CDR3 DNA reads as TGTGCCAGCAGCTTAGAACTACAGATCTCTCCTTACAGTGGCAATAATCAGCCCCAGCATTTT. This gives the protein CASSLELQISPYSGNNQPQHF.

To note about this clonotype: The final CDR3 position lacks the conserved phenylalanine or tryptophan, pointing to a likely read error. The chain joins TRBV12-3 or TRBV12-4 to TRBJ2-2; D gene unclear. V lost 6 bases and J lost 5, with 10 bases in between. The length of the CDR3 is 13 residues. CDR3 sequence: CASRSRWTGELFL. DNA of the CDR3: TGTGCCAGCAGGTCCAGGTGGACCGGGGAGCTGTTTTTG.

The V call is TRBV11-2, the J call TRBJ2-7; D remains unclear. V was shortened by 0 bases and J by 7 bases, with 16 bases between the two germline ends. The CDR3 sequence is 15 residues long. CDR1 and CDR2 from the germline V gene are SGHAT and FQNNGV. CDR3 in DNA: TGTGCCAGCAGCTTAGACCAAGCGAGCACCCATGAGCAGTACTTC. It codes for CASSLDQASTHEQYF. The whole variable domain, remainder taken from reference TRBV11-2 and TRBJ2-7, is EAGVAQSPRYKIIEKRQSVAFWCNPISGHATLYWYQQILGQGPKLLIQFQNNGVVDDSQLPKDRFSAERLKGVDSTLKIQPAKLEDSAVYLCASSLDQASTHEQYFGPGTRLTVT.

The chain carries TRBV28 and TRBJ2-7, with D perhaps TRBD2 (6 bases). Germline CDR1 MDHEN, CDR2 SYDVKM. With 6 bases removed from V and 7 bases from J, the gap between germline ends came to 22 bases. The CDR3 length is 15 residues. CDR3 protein: CASSPTAGYPGEQYF. The CDR3 DNA sequence: TGTGCCAGCAGCCCAACGGCGGGGTATCCGGGAGAGCAGTACTTC. Full variable domain (missing parts from reference TRBV28 and TRBJ2-7): DVKVTQSSRYLVKRTGEKVFLECVQDMDHENMFWYRQDPGLGLRLIYFSYDVKMKEKGDIPEGYSVSREKKERFSLILESASTNQTSMYLCASSPTAGYPGEQYFGPGTRLTVT.

A note on this clonotype: One end of the junction does not line up with germline, which may come from a read error. The V gene is TRBV12-3 or TRBV12-4, the J gene TRBJ2-6; TRBD1 might be the D (6 bases). CDR3 length equals 17 residues. CDR3 region: CASSPDRSYSGANVMTF. CDR3 sequence (DNA): TGTGCCAGCAGCCCCGACAGGTCCTACTCTGGGGCCAACGTCATGACTTTC.

This clonotype was counted ten times or more. This rearrangement joins TRBV6-5 to TRBJ1-2; 7 nucleotides align to TRBD1. From germline, CDR1 is MNHEY and CDR2 SVGAGI. The CDR3 extends over 15 amino acids. Germline trimming cut 6 bases from V and 5 bases from J; bases unmatched to any gene: 12. The CDR3 spells CASRPSRDRDYGYTF. In nucleotides, the CDR3 is TGTGCCAGCAGACCCTCCCGGGACAGAGATTATGGCTACACCTTC.

This clonotype was counted only a few times. The chain carries TRBV4-2 and TRBJ2-2; 10 bases map to TRBD2. This CDR3 contains 18 residues. The V gene's germline CDR1 is LGHNA and CDR2 YNFKEQ. V was clipped by 0 bases and J by 8 bases; unmatched bases: 12. The CDR3 nucleotides read TGTGCCAGCAGCCAAGATTCGGGGGCTAGCGGGAGCGTAGGGGAGCTGTTTTTT. This sequence encodes CASSQDSGASGSVGELFF.

In the case of this clonotype: A read error may be the cause here, since a much bigger clone is one base away. The chain couples TRBV29-1 to TRBJ2-1, with 8 bases aligning to TRBD1. The CDR3 is 13 residues long. From germline, CDR1 is SQVTM and CDR2 ANQGSEA. J lost 10 bases, V lost 3 bases, and 8 bases had no gene match. CDR3 residues: CSVETGVGYEQFF. The CDR3 DNA reads TGCAGCGTTGAGACAGGGGTGGGCTACGAGCAGTTCTTC.

This clonotype was observed many times. CDR3 region: CASSSTGNQPQHF. The CDR3 DNA reads as TGTGCCAGCAGCTCCACGGGGAATCAGCCCCAGCATTTT. The J gene is TRBJ1-5, the V gene TRBV11-2; D call uncertain. The CDR3 consists of 13 residues. Per the germline V gene, CDR1 is SGHAT and CDR2 is FQNNGV. Trimming stripped 4 bases from V and 4 bases from J, with 8 bases between.

The chain employs TRBV2 and TRBJ1-5, with D possibly matching TRBD1 (5 bases). Trimming left V 7 bases short and J 7 bases short, with 11 bases between. The CDR3 has 12 residues. Germline V gene sequence: CDR1 SNHLY, CDR2 FYNNEI. For the CDR3, the DNA is TGTGCCAGCATTGAGGAGGGGCAGCCCCAGCATTTT. Translated: CASIEEGQPQHF.